This is a list of T cell receptor beta chains from one sample in a study of long-term antiretroviral therapy in people with HIV. Sequencing used immunoSEQ multiplex PCR; TCRdb keeps in-frame clones, though not all of them. The table has about 25,000 clones, more than 85% seen once. This specimen consisted of unsorted PBMCs, obtained 7.6 years after starting antiretroviral therapy. The source of these receptors is a woman aged 40 to 55 with HIV. The conserved cysteine and the conserved F or W are not part of the CDR3 here. The order of the fields is V gene, J gene, CDR3 protein.

TRBV5-1,TRBJ1-6,ASKTGYNSPLH
TRBV7-2,TRBJ2-3,ASRVSGGAHDTQY
TRBV15,TRBJ2-3,ATSQFRTGTSGGRDTQY
TRBV5-1,TRBJ2-7,ASSSGGGSYEQY
TRBV7-2,TRBJ2-2,ASSLYGGELF
TRBV7-2,TRBJ1-1,ASRIGRDTEAF
TRBV19,TRBJ2-1,ASSIVGTGYRNEQF
TRBV4-3,TRBJ2-7,ASSQDSRSYEQY
TRBV5-1,TRBJ2-3,ASSLAQRGGTDTQY
TRBV9,TRBJ1-6,ASSVGTGREGSPLH
TRBV30,TRBJ2-7,AWSDGRYSYEQY
TRBV9,TRBJ1-1,ASSVQGSDTEAF
TRBV30,TRBJ2-3,AWGKGDTQY
TRBV7-9,TRBJ1-3,ASSLMGASPGNTIY
TRBV19,TRBJ1-2,ASSMHRTGAFGYT
TRBV7-2,TRBJ2-3,ASSLAKGGPPVDTQY
TRBV14,TRBJ2-7,ASSQGYGTGSYEQY
TRBV7-2,TRBJ2-3,ASSPDRGTDTQY
TRBV6-5,TRBJ2-2,ASTTQRGVTGELF
TRBV7-9,TRBJ2-7,ASSASGQGYEQY
TRBV7-2,TRBJ2-1,ASSLDSGAYNEQF
TRBV5-1,TRBJ2-5,ASSLEWGASGAQY
TRBV25-1,TRBJ1-6,ASKTGNNSPLH
TRBV18,TRBJ1-1,ASSPPGGGGTEAF
TRBV7-8,TRBJ2-2,GGDPRPVTTGELF
TRBV5-1,TRBJ2-7,ASSPLTGAYEQY
TRBV15,TRBJ2-1,ATSIWTSGANEQF
TRBV13,TRBJ1-2,ASSSRQALSPYGYT
TRBV7-8,TRBJ2-5,ASSLGTSGPRAQY
TRBV16,TRBJ1-1,ASSQWGGEAF
TRBV5-4,TRBJ1-1,ASSFEDRGTEAF
TRBV7-6,TRBJ1-1,ASSLAGWGNTEAF
TRBV20-1,TRBJ2-3,SAPSTDTQY
TRBV7-9,TRBJ1-1,ASSLTGLGAEAF
TRBV30,TRBJ2-1,ASNRGGNNEQF
TRBV6-5,TRBJ1-4,ASIKAPATNEKLF
TRBV2,TRBJ1-2,ASTYPFDKVDYGYT
TRBV6-5,TRBJ1-3,ASSYGSLWEGNTIY